Shown below are 9 T cell receptor beta chains from a single sample sequenced in a study of T cell repertoires in cytomegalovirus infection. These receptors have no known antigen. TCRdb redid the calling of the reads with MiXCR, one entry per CDR3 protein. The data contain roughly 340,000 distinct CDR3 sequences, roughly 29% of them singletons. The source was cultured PBMCs, collected from culture after CMV antigen stimulation. The receptors were sampled from a human donor in good health (CMV status not recorded). Some clones in this sample may be carry-over from other donors' samples.

V gene TRBV6-5 combines with J gene TRBJ1-2, with D possibly being TRBD1 (5 bases). Germline CDR1 is MNHEY and CDR2 is SVGAGI. The CDR3 is 12 amino acids. Trimming cost V 5 bases and J 2 bases, with 6 bases left between them. The DNA for the CDR3 is TGTGCCAGCAGTCGACAGAACTATGGCTACACCTTC. Its translation: CASSRQNYGYTF.

The chain has TRBV11-2 and TRBJ1-5; D remains unclear. CDR3 length: 13 residues. The germline V gene has CDR1 SGHAT and CDR2 FQNNGV. The ends were cut back, 4 bases at V and 4 bases at J, with 8 bases in the middle. CDR3: CASSSAENQPQHF. The CDR3 DNA reads TGTGCCAGCAGCTCGGCTGAAAATCAGCCCCAGCATTTT.

This clonotype showed up just a few times. The chain links TRBV19 to TRBJ2-2; a weak D match, TRBD1 (6 bases). Trimming took 8 bases from V and 1 from J, leaving 11 bases between them. Germline V gene lookup returns CDR1 LNHDA and CDR2 SQIVND (reference sequence). This CDR3 spans 14 amino acids. CDR3 bases: TGTGCCAGTGCCCCGACAGGGAACACCGGGGAGCTGTTTTTT. It encodes CASAPTGNTGELFF. Full variable domain (missing parts from reference TRBV19 and TRBJ2-2): DGGITQSPKYLFRKEGQNVTLSCEQNLNHDAMYWYRQDPGQGLRLIYYSQIVNDFQKGDIAEGYSVSREKKESFPLTVTSAQKNPTAFYLCASAPTGNTGELFFGEGSRLTVL.

The chain is built from TRBV20-1 and TRBJ1-3; D is uncertain. V lost 1 base, J lost 3 bases, and 13 bases lay in between. This CDR3 has 15 residues. Germline V gene sequence: CDR1 DFQATT, CDR2 SNEGSKA (reference sequence). Written as DNA, the CDR3 is TGCAGTGCTAGAGCCACCGGAGGCGGTGGAAACACCATATATTTT. It translates to CSARATGGGGNTIYF.

The rearrangement links TRBV5-4 to TRBJ1-1; perhaps TRBD1 as D (5 bases). Trimming cost V 5 bases and J 0 bases, with 11 bases left between them. Per germline, CDR1 SGHNT and CDR2 YYREEE (reference sequence). This CDR3 spans 14 amino acids. The DNA of the CDR3 is TGTGCCAGCAGTCCTGGGGGTTTGAACACTGAAGCTTTCTTT. It is translated as CASSPGGLNTEAFF.

V and J are TRBV5-4 and TRBJ1-1, with TRBD1 identical over 7 bases. Germline values: CDR1 SGHNT, CDR2 YYREEE (reference sequence). V was pared by 0 bases and J by 4 bases, with 9 bases of the junction left unmatched. This CDR3 is 16 amino acids long. CDR3 sequence: CASSLEPPGGGTEAFF. The DNA of the CDR3 is TGTGCCAGCAGCTTGGAACCGCCAGGGGGTGGCACTGAAGCTTTCTTT.

The V and J genes are TRBV6-1 and TRBJ1-4; 7 bases line up with TRBD1. Per germline, CDR1 MNHNS and CDR2 SASEGT. There are 14 residues in the CDR3. J was trimmed by 7 bases and V by 2 bases; bases with no gene match: 4. The CDR3: CASSERTGSEKLFF. The CDR3 region has the DNA TGTGCCAGCAGTGAAAGGACAGGTTCTGAAAAACTGTTTTTT.

This clonotype came up a few times. The chain has TRBV6-1 and TRBJ1-3, with D unresolved. V was clipped by 6 bases and J by 0 bases, with 12 bases between them. Germline CDR1 reads MNHNS; CDR2 reads SASEGT. The CDR3 totals 15 residues. The CDR3 DNA follows: TGTGCCAGCAGCCCCGGGAGTTACTCTGGAAACACCATATATTTT. This sequence encodes CASSPGSYSGNTIYF.

This clonotype was recorded a few times. The chain combines TRBV12-5 with TRBJ2-3; TRBD1 is a possible D gene (5 bases). The CDR3 is 14 residues long. V lost 5 bases and J lost 0, with 9 bases in between. The V gene's germline CDR1 is LGHNT and CDR2 FRNRAP. CDR3 in DNA: TGTGCTAGTGGTATGACAGCTAGCACAGATACGCAGTATTTT. It translates to CASGMTASTDTQYF.